A selection of T cell receptor beta chains follows, all from one sample in a study of T cells in Graves' hyperthyroidism and ophthalmopathy. TCRdb re-called the multiplex PCR reads through MiXCR, storing one row per CDR3 protein. The sample lists 600,000 to 700,000 distinct CDR3 sequences; about 15% were seen once. The source material was blood. These receptors were taken from a middle-aged woman with Graves' ophthalmopathy. CDR3s include the opening cysteine and the closing phenylalanine or tryptophan. Fields, in order: CDR3 protein, CDR3 DNA, D gene, J gene, clone size, V gene. A D gene is named only where the DNA matches it firmly. For some rows the clone size is stated as once, few or many, or as a class when expanded; others skip it.

CDR3aa: CASSLSAGKYLGYEQYF
CDR3nt: TGTGCCAGCAGTTTATCGGCAGGGAAATATCTGGGTTACGAGCAGTACTTC
d_gene: NA
j_gene: TRBJ2-7
abundance: many
v_gene: TRBV27

CDR3aa: CASRGTTGRYF
CDR3nt: TGTGCCAGTAGGGGGACTACGGGTCGGTATTTT
d_gene: TRBD2
j_gene: TRBJ2-3
abundance: many
v_gene: TRBV19

CDR3aa: CAVTRADSNQPQHF
CDR3nt: TGTGCCGTCACGAGGGCGGATAGCAATCAGCCCCAGCATTTT
d_gene: NA
j_gene: TRBJ1-5
abundance: NA
v_gene: TRBV2

CDR3aa: CASSVGLAGGFNEQYF
CDR3nt: TGTGCCAGCAGCGTGGGACTAGCGGGAGGTTTTAACGAGCAGTACTTC
d_gene: TRBD2
j_gene: TRBJ2-7
abundance: many
v_gene: TRBV9

CDR3aa: CASSYSPGDWGATQYF
CDR3nt: TGTGCCAGCAGTTACTCTCCGGGAGACTGGGGGGCGACCCAGTACTTC
d_gene: NA
j_gene: TRBJ2-5
abundance: NA
v_gene: TRBV6-5

CDR3aa: CASSAGQGNEAFF
CDR3nt: TGTGCCAGCAGCGCAGGACAGGGCAATGAAGCTTTCTTT
d_gene: TRBD1
j_gene: TRBJ1-1
abundance: few
v_gene: TRBV7-2

CDR3aa: CASSSDLGGVVTEAFF
CDR3nt: TGTGCCAGCAGTTCCGACTTGGGAGGGGTGGTCACTGAAGCTTTCTTT
d_gene: NA
j_gene: TRBJ1-1
abundance: many
v_gene: TRBV6-2/TRBV6-3

CDR3aa: CASSYSGQGKETQYF
CDR3nt: TGTGCCAGCAGTTACTCCGGACAGGGGAAGGAGACCCAGTACTTC
d_gene: TRBD1
j_gene: TRBJ2-5
abundance: many
v_gene: TRBV6-5

CDR3aa: CASSLPARAPAEQYF
CDR3nt: TGTGCCAGCAGTTTACCGGCTAGGGCCCCTGCCGAGCAGTACTTC
d_gene: NA
j_gene: TRBJ2-7
abundance: many
v_gene: TRBV28

CDR3aa: CASSFAVGRQPQHF
CDR3nt: TGTGCCAGCAGTTTTGCCGTGGGAAGGCAGCCCCAGCATTTT
d_gene: NA
j_gene: TRBJ1-5
abundance: NA
v_gene: TRBV27

CDR3aa: CASSYSGGSETQYF
CDR3nt: TGTGCCAGCAGTTACTCGGGGGGCTCGGAGACCCAGTACTTC
d_gene: NA
j_gene: TRBJ2-5
abundance: many
v_gene: TRBV6-5

CDR3aa: CASSKGSSTGVPSNTGELFF
CDR3nt: TGTGCCAGTAGTAAGGGGTCATCGACAGGGGTGCCGTCGAACACCGGGGAGCTGTTTTTT
d_gene: TRBD1
j_gene: TRBJ2-2
abundance: NA
v_gene: TRBV19

CDR3aa: CASAGLAGPAKNIQYF
CDR3nt: TGTGCCAGCGCGGGACTAGCGGGACCAGCCAAAAACATTCAGTACTTC
d_gene: TRBD2
j_gene: TRBJ2-4
abundance: many
v_gene: TRBV4-2

CDR3aa: CASSPGLAGGIPYEQYF
CDR3nt: TGTGCCAGCTCACCGGGACTAGCGGGAGGGATACCCTACGAGCAGTACTTC
d_gene: TRBD2
j_gene: TRBJ2-7
abundance: many
v_gene: TRBV18

CDR3aa: CASSFGISALFGTGELFF
CDR3nt: TGTGCCAGCAGCTTCGGTATTAGCGCCTTGTTCGGGACCGGGGAGCTGTTTTTT
d_gene: NA
j_gene: TRBJ2-2
abundance: NA
v_gene: TRBV11-2

CDR3aa: CSVEGDLQEYQYF
CDR3nt: TGCAGCGTTGAAGGTGACCTACAGGAATACCAGTACTTC
d_gene: NA
j_gene: TRBJ2-5
abundance: many
v_gene: TRBV29-1

CDR3aa: CASSSHRAEQYF
CDR3nt: TGTGCCAGCAGTTCTCACAGGGCCGAGCAGTACTTC
d_gene: NA
j_gene: TRBJ2-7
abundance: few
v_gene: TRBV28

CDR3aa: CASSYLSGAGNTIYF
CDR3nt: TGTGCCAGCAGTTATCTTTCAGGGGCTGGAAACACCATATATTTT
d_gene: NA
j_gene: TRBJ1-3
abundance: NA
v_gene: TRBV6-5

CDR3aa: CASSQGLVTLPGGTDTQYF
CDR3nt: TGTGCCAGCAGTCAAGGACTAGTCACCTTACCCGGCGGCACAGATACGCAGTATTTT
d_gene: TRBD2
j_gene: TRBJ2-3
abundance: NA
v_gene: TRBV25-1

CDR3aa: CASSTGTGVPDEQYF
CDR3nt: TGTGCCAGCAGCACCGGGACAGGGGTTCCCGACGAGCAGTACTTC
d_gene: TRBD1
j_gene: TRBJ2-7
abundance: few
v_gene: TRBV13

CDR3aa: CASSYEQGMNEQFF
CDR3nt: TGTGCCAGCAGTTATGAACAGGGGATGAATGAGCAGTTCTTC
d_gene: TRBD1
j_gene: TRBJ2-1
abundance: few
v_gene: TRBV6-2/TRBV6-3

CDR3aa: CASSLQRDRSPRAGYEQYF
CDR3nt: TGTGCCAGCAGCTTACAACGGGACAGGTCCCCCCGCGCGGGCTACGAGCAGTACTTC
d_gene: TRBD1
j_gene: TRBJ2-7
abundance: many
v_gene: TRBV11-3

CDR3aa: CASSTRPWDQPQHF
CDR3nt: TGTGCCAGTAGTACCCGACCCTGGGATCAGCCCCAGCATTTT
d_gene: NA
j_gene: TRBJ1-5
abundance: many
v_gene: TRBV19

CDR3aa: CSVEVGRKNTEAFF
CDR3nt: TGCAGCGTTGAAGTGGGACGGAAGAACACTGAAGCTTTCTTT
d_gene: NA
j_gene: TRBJ1-1
abundance: NA
v_gene: TRBV29-1

CDR3aa: CASSQMGTGTYEQYF
CDR3nt: TGCGCCAGCAGCCAGATGGGGACTGGGACCTACGAGCAGTACTTC
d_gene: NA
j_gene: TRBJ2-7
abundance: NA
v_gene: TRBV4-1

CDR3aa: CASSSPGQAPYEQYF
CDR3nt: TGTGCCAGCAGTTCGCCGGGACAGGCCCCCTACGAGCAGTACTTC
d_gene: TRBD1
j_gene: TRBJ2-7
abundance: many
v_gene: TRBV6-2/TRBV6-3

CDR3aa: CASSAHYRDRGSYGYTF
CDR3nt: TGTGCCAGCAGCGCACATTACCGGGACAGGGGATCCTATGGCTACACCTTC
d_gene: TRBD1
j_gene: TRBJ1-2
abundance: many
v_gene: TRBV6-4

CDR3aa: CASSLIPLAGNYEQYF
CDR3nt: TGTGCCAGCAGTTTAATCCCACTAGCGGGAAACTACGAGCAGTACTTC
d_gene: TRBD2
j_gene: TRBJ2-7
abundance: few
v_gene: TRBV27

CDR3aa: CASSPLRGATSYEQYF
CDR3nt: TGTGCCAGCAGTCCATTGAGGGGAGCGACTTCCTACGAGCAGTACTTC
d_gene: NA
j_gene: TRBJ2-7
abundance: NA
v_gene: TRBV6-1

CDR3aa: CASSPYSGRRHEQYF
CDR3nt: TGTGCCAGCAGTCCATACTCCGGACGGCGCCACGAGCAGTACTTC
d_gene: NA
j_gene: TRBJ2-7
abundance: many
v_gene: TRBV27

CDR3aa: CASSDGLERDIQYF
CDR3nt: TGCGCCAGCAGCGACGGACTAGAGAGGGACATTCAGTACTTC
d_gene: TRBD2
j_gene: TRBJ2-4
abundance: many
v_gene: TRBV5-1

CDR3aa: CASSDGGDTYEQYF
CDR3nt: TGTGCCAGCAGTGACGGGGGGGACACCTACGAGCAGTACTTC
d_gene: TRBD2
j_gene: TRBJ2-7
abundance: NA
v_gene: TRBV2

CDR3aa: CASTFPLPNTGELFF
CDR3nt: TGTGCCAGCACCTTCCCGCTACCGAACACCGGGGAGCTGTTTTTT
d_gene: NA
j_gene: TRBJ2-2
abundance: NA
v_gene: TRBV6-2/TRBV6-3

CDR3aa: CASSTGLARPYEQYF
CDR3nt: TGTGCCAGTAGTACAGGACTAGCGAGGCCTTACGAGCAGTACTTC
d_gene: TRBD2
j_gene: TRBJ2-7
abundance: many
v_gene: TRBV19

CDR3aa: CASSLGTTNTEAFF
CDR3nt: TGTGCCAGCAGTCTCGGGACAACGAACACTGAAGCTTTCTTT
d_gene: NA
j_gene: TRBJ1-1
abundance: few
v_gene: TRBV28

CDR3aa: CASSLVRGGRQTQYF
CDR3nt: TGTGCCAGCAGTTTAGTCCGGGGGGGCCGTCAGACCCAGTACTTC
d_gene: TRBD2
j_gene: TRBJ2-5
abundance: few
v_gene: TRBV12-3/TRBV12-4

CDR3aa: CASSPRQGLSGNTIYF
CDR3nt: TGTGCCAGCAGCCCCCGACAGGGGCTGAGCGGAAACACCATATATTTT
d_gene: TRBD1
j_gene: TRBJ1-3
abundance: many
v_gene: TRBV7-2

CDR3aa: CASSFTDRPETQYF
CDR3nt: TGTGCCAGCAGTTTCACGGATAGACCAGAGACCCAGTACTTC
d_gene: NA
j_gene: TRBJ2-5
abundance: many
v_gene: TRBV12-3/TRBV12-4

CDR3aa: CATAKGSTDTQYF
CDR3nt: TGTGCCACCGCCAAGGGAAGCACAGATACGCAGTATTTT
d_gene: NA
j_gene: TRBJ2-3
abundance: many
v_gene: TRBV6-2/TRBV6-3

CDR3aa: CASSYSPGDYEQYF
CDR3nt: TGTGCCAGCAGTTACTCCCCGGGGGACTACGAGCAGTACTTC
d_gene: NA
j_gene: TRBJ2-7
abundance: many
v_gene: TRBV6-5

CDR3aa: CASSPNLNTEAFF
CDR3nt: TGTGCCAGCTCACCTAACCTGAACACTGAAGCTTTCTTT
d_gene: NA
j_gene: TRBJ1-1
abundance: many
v_gene: TRBV18

CDR3aa: CASSAVGGLGPHEQYF
CDR3nt: TGTGCCAGCAGTGCGGTTGGGGGACTAGGCCCCCACGAGCAGTACTTC
d_gene: TRBD2
j_gene: TRBJ2-7
abundance: many
v_gene: TRBV2

CDR3aa: CAVRKEGGTEAFF
CDR3nt: TGTGCCGTCAGAAAGGAAGGAGGCACTGAAGCTTTCTTT
d_gene: NA
j_gene: TRBJ1-1
abundance: many
v_gene: TRBV15

CDR3aa: CAWNRGTNYGYTF
CDR3nt: TGTGCCTGGAACAGGGGGACTAACTATGGCTACACCTTC
d_gene: TRBD1
j_gene: TRBJ1-2
abundance: many
v_gene: TRBV30

CDR3aa: CASRWDRGAYEQYF
CDR3nt: TGCGCCAGCAGGTGGGACAGGGGGGCCTACGAGCAGTACTTC
d_gene: TRBD1
j_gene: TRBJ2-7
abundance: few
v_gene: TRBV5-1

CDR3aa: CSVVEGTTNTGELFF
CDR3nt: TGCAGCGTTGTGGAGGGGACCACGAACACCGGGGAGCTGTTTTTT
d_gene: NA
j_gene: TRBJ2-2
abundance: few
v_gene: TRBV29-1

CDR3aa: CASSYIQGIDEQYF
CDR3nt: TGTGCCAGCAGTTACATCCAGGGAATAGACGAGCAGTACTTC
d_gene: NA
j_gene: TRBJ2-7
abundance: many
v_gene: TRBV6-5

CDR3aa: CAISETRRANTGELFF
CDR3nt: TGTGCCATCAGTGAAACGAGGCGGGCGAACACCGGGGAGCTGTTTTTT
d_gene: NA
j_gene: TRBJ2-2
abundance: few
v_gene: TRBV10-3

CDR3aa: CASSPVKGTEAFF
CDR3nt: TGTGCCAGCTCACCAGTAAAGGGCACTGAAGCTTTCTTT
d_gene: NA
j_gene: TRBJ1-1
abundance: NA
v_gene: TRBV18